What follows are 27 T cell receptor beta chains derived from one specimen sequenced in a study of blood T cell repertoires in COVID-19. Here immunoSEQ multiplex PCR was the method, and the copy in TCRdb shows in-frame clones only, minus some. The table shows 90,000 to 130,000 clones, with 60% to 80% occurring only once. Sequencing was done on a sample of peripheral blood. These receptors were obtained from a woman aged 80 or older with active or convalescent COVID-19.

The rearrangement links TRBV3-1 (or the pseudogene TRBV3-2) to TRBJ2-2; D perhaps matches TRBD2 (5 bases). The germline gives CDR1 LGHDT, CDR2 YNNKEL (reference sequence). This CDR3 spans 16 amino acids. V lost 4 bases and J lost 4, with 16 bases in between. CDR3 nucleotide sequence: TGTGCCAGCAGCCGGTTTGAGGGAGTATCCACCGGGGAGCTGTTTTTT. Protein product: CASSRFEGVSTGELFF.

The chain combines TRBV2 with TRBJ1-4; D unclear. Trimming cost V 3 bases and J 4 bases, with 9 bases left between them. The CDR3 is 14 amino acids. Germline CDR1 reads SNHLY; CDR2 reads FYNNEI. The CDR3 DNA sequence: TGTGCCAGCAGTGAGGCCGGGTTTAATGAAAAACTGTTTTTT. Protein product: CASSEAGFNEKLFF.

The chain has TRBV7-3 and TRBJ2-4; no clear D gene. V was trimmed by 0 bases and J by 4 bases, leaving 4 bases between them. Germline CDR1 SGHTA, CDR2 FQGTGA. CDR3 length: 13 amino acids. The DNA for the CDR3 is TGTGCCAGCAGCTTAACGAGGAAAAACATTCAGTACTTC. This sequence encodes CASSLTRKNIQYF.

V and J are TRBV9 and TRBJ2-7; 8 bases map to TRBD2. V dropped 1 base and J dropped 1; count of bases not matched to a gene: 10. The CDR3 extends over 17 amino acids. Germline V gives CDR1 SGDLS, CDR2 YYNGEE. CDR3 DNA sequence: TGTGCCAGCAGCGTATCCCCGACTAGCGCAAGATCCTACGAGCAGTACTTC. Residues: CASSVSPTSARSYEQYF.

This clone was picked up a small number of times. The chain combines TRBV2 with TRBJ1-1, with unresolved D. V was pared by 5 bases and J by 5 bases, with 12 bases between. Per germline, CDR1 SNHLY and CDR2 FYNNEI. CDR3 length: 13 residues. The CDR3 region has the DNA TGTGCCAGCAGTCTTAGTCGGGATACTGAAGCTTTCTTT. Translation: CASSLSRDTEAFF.

This chain joins TRBV5-1 and TRBJ2-1; TRBD2 agrees at 12 bases. This CDR3 is built from 20 residues. Germline CDR1 and CDR2: SGHRS and YFSETQ. V shed 6 bases, J shed 4 bases, and the junction held 20 bases outside the gene matches. The CDR3 protein is CASNDPLRTSGTPLYNEQFF. DNA of the CDR3: TGCGCCAGCAATGATCCCCTGCGGACTAGCGGGACCCCGCTTTACAATGAGCAGTTCTTC.

The V gene is TRBV20-1, the J gene TRBJ1-2; D gene ambiguous. V was pared by 3 bases and J by 3 bases, with 11 bases between. The CDR3 is made up of 13 amino acids. CDR1 and CDR2 from the germline V gene are DFQATT and SNEGSKA (reference sequence). The CDR3 region is CSASSVRDYGYTF. The DNA of the CDR3 is TGCAGTGCTAGTTCGGTACGGGACTATGGCTACACCTTC.

V gene TRBV7-2 combines with J gene TRBJ2-3; 14 nucleotides match TRBD2. The CDR3 is made up of 16 amino acids. J gave up 6 bases and V 5 bases, and 7 bases lay outside the gene matches. Germline CDR1 and CDR2: SGHTA and FQGNSA. The CDR3 region is CASSETSGRGRDTQYF. In DNA form, the CDR3 reads TGTGCCAGCAGCGAGACTAGCGGGAGGGGTAGGGATACGCAGTATTTT.

The J gene is TRBJ1-2, the V gene TRBV7-6; D is perhaps TRBD1 (6 bases). Trimming took 4 bases from V and 2 from J, leaving 14 bases between them. The CDR3 loop spans 15 amino acids. CDR1 SGHVS and CDR2 FNYEAQ come from the germline V gene. The CDR3, as DNA: TGTGCCAGCAGCTCTTCCAGGGGACCCAACTATGGCTACACCTTC. It codes for CASSSSRGPNYGYTF.

This clone was seen only once. The V and J genes are TRBV5-1 and TRBJ2-1; TRBD1 matches 11 bases. V lost 4 bases, J lost 5 bases, and 8 bases stayed unmatched. This CDR3 has 16 residues. CDR1 and CDR2 (germline): SGHRS, YFSETQ. CDR3 in amino acids: CASSPWTGGRNNEQFF. The CDR3, as DNA: TGCGCCAGCAGCCCTTGGACAGGGGGCCGTAACAATGAGCAGTTCTTC.

The genes are TRBV7-9 and TRBJ1-1; TRBD1 matches 10 bases. This CDR3 has 15 amino acids. Trimming removed 2 bases from V and 5 bases from J; junction bases left unmatched: 5. CDR1 and CDR2 from the germline V gene are SEHNR and FQNEAQ (reference sequence). CDR3 sequence reads: CASSLLWTGGTEAFF. Here the CDR3 DNA reads TGTGCCAGCAGCTTACTATGGACAGGGGGAACTGAAGCTTTCTTT.

This clone was seen just once. The chain is built from TRBV15 and TRBJ1-3; TRBD1 is a possible D gene (6 bases). CDR1 is LNHNV and CDR2 is YYDKDF in the germline V gene (reference sequence). Trimming pared 3 bases from V and 0 bases from J, leaving 15 bases between. This CDR3 is built from 17 residues. Here the CDR3 reads CATSRPDSHISGNTIYF. CDR3 nucleotide sequence: TGTGCCACCAGCAGGCCGGACAGTCACATCTCTGGAAACACCATATATTTT.

The chain has TRBV7-2 and TRBJ2-7, with D maybe TRBD2 (5 bases). V lost 2 bases, J lost 0 bases, and 14 bases lay in between. CDR1 and CDR2 from the germline V gene are SGHTA and FQGNSA. This CDR3 spans 16 amino acids. CDR3 residues: CASSLISSVSSYEQYF. CDR3 bases: TGTGCCAGCAGCTTAATAAGTAGCGTGAGCTCCTACGAGCAGTACTTC.

The chain has TRBV3-1 (or the pseudogene TRBV3-2) and TRBJ2-3; weak D call: TRBD1 (5 bases). V dropped 6 bases and J dropped 0 bases, with 7 bases sitting between them. The V gene's germline CDR1 is LGHDT and CDR2 YNNKEL (reference sequence). This CDR3 comprises 13 residues. The CDR3 spells CASSRQSTDTQYF. CDR3 sequence (DNA): TGTGCCAGCAGTAGACAGAGCACAGATACGCAGTATTTT.

The chain employs TRBV10-2 and TRBJ2-7; TRBD2 agrees at 7 bases. This CDR3 contains 13 residues. With V trimmed by 7 bases and J by 2 bases, 5 bases remained unmatched. CDR1 and CDR2 from the germline V gene are WSHSY and SAAADI. The CDR3 region has the DNA TGCGCCAGCACGAGCGGGACTACCTACGAGCAGTACTTC. It specifies CASTSGTTYEQYF.

This sequence joins TRBV30 and TRBJ1-5, with D possibly being TRBD1 (5 bases). Trimming took off 7 bases at V and 5 bases at J, with 18 bases between the two ends. Looked up from germline, CDR1 is GTSNPN and CDR2 is SVGIG (reference sequence). This CDR3 is built from 14 residues. The chain's CDR3 is CAYTPGRGDQPQHF. The CDR3 coding sequence is TGTGCCTACACCCCAGGGAGGGGAGATCAGCCCCAGCATTTT. Full variable domain (rest looked up from reference TRBV30 and TRBJ1-5): SQTIHQWPATLVQPVGSPLSLECTVEGTSNPNLYWYRQAAGRGLQLLFYSVGIGQISSEVPQNLSASRPQDRQFILSSKKLLLSDSGFYLCAYTPGRGDQPQHFGDGTRLSIL.

The genes are TRBV10-1 and TRBJ2-3; 10 nucleotides line up with TRBD2. J gave up 5 bases and V 5 bases, and 7 bases lay outside the gene matches. This CDR3 spans 15 amino acids. The germline gives CDR1 WNHNN, CDR2 SYGVQD (reference sequence). CDR3 nucleotides: TGCGCCAGCAGTTTAAGCGGGAGGGCCGTAGATACGCAGTATTTT. Protein sequence: CASSLSGRAVDTQYF.

The chain couples TRBV6-2 or TRBV6-3 to TRBJ1-5; 9 nucleotides agree with TRBD1. V lost 5 bases, J lost 5 bases, and 7 bases stayed unmatched. From germline, CDR1 is MNHEY and CDR2 SVGEGT. The CDR3 runs 15 residues. The CDR3 spells CASSPATGGDQPQHF. DNA for the CDR3: TGTGCCAGCAGTCCGGCGACAGGGGGAGATCAGCCCCAGCATTTT.

The chain links TRBV18 to TRBJ1-3; D is perhaps TRBD1 (6 bases). Per germline, CDR1 KGHSH and CDR2 LQKENI. The CDR3 length is 16 residues. The ends were cut back, 4 bases at V and 0 bases at J, with 13 bases in the middle. This CDR3 is CASSLSRGSSGNTIYF. DNA of the CDR3: TGTGCCAGCTCACTGTCCAGGGGAAGCTCTGGAAACACCATATATTTT.

This chain connects TRBV18 to TRBJ2-5; 8 positions agree with TRBD2. Trimming took 3 bases from V and 3 from J; bases not matched to a gene: 6. This CDR3 is 15 amino acids long. From germline, CDR1 is KGHSH and CDR2 LQKENI. CDR3 in amino acids: CASSPGGAGEETQYF. The CDR3 nucleotides are TGTGCCAGCTCACCGGGGGGAGCGGGAGAAGAGACCCAGTACTTC.

V usage is TRBV9 and J usage is TRBJ1-6; D is ambiguous. From germline, CDR1 is SGDLS and CDR2 YYNGEE. The CDR3 loop spans 16 amino acids. The V gene lost 0 bases and the J gene lost 0 bases, with 7 bases spanning the gap. The CDR3 coding sequence is TGTGCCAGCAGCGTAGGTGGCAGCTCCTATAATTCACCCCTCCACTTT. Its protein product is CASSVGGSSYNSPLHF. Full variable domain (remainder filled in from reference TRBV9 and TRBJ1-6): DSGVTQTPKHLITATGQRVTLRCSPRSGDLSVYWYQQSLDQGLQFLIQYYNGEERAKGNILERFSAQQFPDLHSELNLSSLELGDSALYFCASSVGGSSYNSPLHFGNGTRLTVT.

This clone turned up a few times. The chain carries TRBV6-8 and TRBJ2-7; 9 bases are a match to TRBD1. CDR1 MNHGY and CDR2 SAAAGT come from the germline V gene. The CDR3 loop spans 17 amino acids. The J segment lost 2 bases and the V segment lost 0 bases, leaving 8 bases of the junction unmatched. The CDR3 loop reads CASSYSFKGQGPYEQYF. DNA for the CDR3: TGTGCCAGCAGTTACTCCTTTAAGGGACAGGGACCCTACGAGCAGTACTTC.

The chain combines TRBV6-2 or TRBV6-3 with TRBJ2-1, with 7 nucleotides matching TRBD2. Per the germline V gene, CDR1 is MNHEY and CDR2 is SVGEGT. Trimming at V came to 4 bases and at J to 0 bases, leaving 21 bases not matched to a gene. This CDR3 has 21 amino acids. The CDR3 nucleotides read TGTGCCAGCAGTTTTGGACGCGTGGGACTACCTACGGGGAGCTCCTACAATGAGCAGTTCTTC. Amino acids: CASSFGRVGLPTGSSYNEQFF.

This clone was picked up a small number of times. The J gene is TRBJ1-1, the V gene TRBV2, with 9 nucleotides matching TRBD1. Unmatched junction bases numbered 10, after V lost 3 bases and J lost 11 bases. CDR1 and CDR2 from the germline V gene are SNHLY and FYNNEI. This CDR3 spans 14 amino acids. In DNA form, the CDR3 reads TGTGCCAGCAGTGACCTTGGACAGGGGCTCACGGCTTTCTTT. Its protein product is CASSDLGQGLTAFF.

The V gene is TRBV5-1, the J gene TRBJ1-4, with 10 bases that match TRBD1. Germline V gene data show CDR1 as SGHRS and CDR2 as YFSETQ. This CDR3 is built from 16 residues. Trimming at V came to 6 bases and at J to 2 bases, leaving 7 bases not matched to a gene. DNA for the CDR3: TGCGCCAGCACTACGGGACAGGGGAGGACTAATGAAAAACTGTTTTTT. Protein product: CASTTGQGRTNEKLFF.

In this sample, this clone turned up a few times. The genes are TRBV5-4 and TRBJ1-1; no firm D call. The germline gives CDR1 SGHNT, CDR2 YYREEE (reference sequence). The V end lost 0 bases, the J end lost 3 bases, and 12 bases lay between the germline ends. The CDR3 contains 15 residues. CDR3 nucleotide sequence: TGTGCCAGCAGCTTGGATCGTTTGAGTGACACTGAAGCTTTCTTT. Translated, it gives CASSLDRLSDTEAFF.

V gene TRBV6-5 combines with J gene TRBJ2-5, with TRBD2 matching over 7 bases. This CDR3 is 10 amino acids long. Germline V gene data show CDR1 as MNHEY and CDR2 as SVGAGI. The J segment lost 5 bases and the V segment lost 11 bases, leaving 2 bases of the junction unmatched. This chain's CDR3 is CAAGRETQYF. In nucleotides, the CDR3 is TGTGCCGCCGGGAGGGAGACCCAGTACTTC.